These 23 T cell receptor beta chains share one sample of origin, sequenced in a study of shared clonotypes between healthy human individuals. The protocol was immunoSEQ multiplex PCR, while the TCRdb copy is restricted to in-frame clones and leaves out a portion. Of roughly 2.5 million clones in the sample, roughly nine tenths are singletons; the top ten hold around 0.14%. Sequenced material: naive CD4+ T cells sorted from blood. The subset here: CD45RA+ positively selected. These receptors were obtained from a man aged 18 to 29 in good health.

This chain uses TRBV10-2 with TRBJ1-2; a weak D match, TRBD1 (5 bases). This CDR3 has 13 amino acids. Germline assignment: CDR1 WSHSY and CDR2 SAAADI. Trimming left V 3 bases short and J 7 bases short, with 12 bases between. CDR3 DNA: TGCGCCAGCAGTGATGAGGGGCTCGGTGGCTACACCTTC. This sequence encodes CASSDEGLGGYTF.

The CDR3 DNA is TGTGCCAGCAGGGGTTCGGGTGAAGCTTTCTTT. Translated, it gives CASRGSGEAFF. The J gene is TRBJ1-1, the V gene TRBV7-8; D is ambiguous. Trimming took 6 bases from V and 7 from J, leaving 9 bases between them. This CDR3 contains 11 residues. Looked up from germline, CDR1 is SGHVS and CDR2 is FQNEAQ.

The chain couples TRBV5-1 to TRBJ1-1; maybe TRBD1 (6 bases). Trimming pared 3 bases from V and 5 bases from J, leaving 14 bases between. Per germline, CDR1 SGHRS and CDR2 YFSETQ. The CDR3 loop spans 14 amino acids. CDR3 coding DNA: TGCGCCAGCAGCTGGGTACAGGGTGGAACTGAAGCTTTCTTT. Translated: CASSWVQGGTEAFF.

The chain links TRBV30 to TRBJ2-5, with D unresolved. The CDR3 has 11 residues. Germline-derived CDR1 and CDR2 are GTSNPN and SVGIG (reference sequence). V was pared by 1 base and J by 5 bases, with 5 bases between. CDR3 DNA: TGTGCCTGGAGTGCCGCCGAGACCCAGTACTTC. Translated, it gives CAWSAAETQYF.

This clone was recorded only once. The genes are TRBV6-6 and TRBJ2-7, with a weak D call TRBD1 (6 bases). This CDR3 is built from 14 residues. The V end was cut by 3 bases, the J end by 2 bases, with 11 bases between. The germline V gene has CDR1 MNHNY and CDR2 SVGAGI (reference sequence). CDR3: CASSYLGGPYEQYF. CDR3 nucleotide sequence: TGTGCCAGCAGTTATTTAGGGGGACCCTACGAGCAGTACTTC.

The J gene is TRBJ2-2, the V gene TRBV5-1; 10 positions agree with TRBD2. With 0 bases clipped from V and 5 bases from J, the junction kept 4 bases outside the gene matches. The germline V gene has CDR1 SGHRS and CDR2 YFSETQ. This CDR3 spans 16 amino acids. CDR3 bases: TGCGCCAGCAGCTTGGCCGCTAGCGGGAGTACCGGGGAGCTGTTTTTT. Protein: CASSLAASGSTGELFF.

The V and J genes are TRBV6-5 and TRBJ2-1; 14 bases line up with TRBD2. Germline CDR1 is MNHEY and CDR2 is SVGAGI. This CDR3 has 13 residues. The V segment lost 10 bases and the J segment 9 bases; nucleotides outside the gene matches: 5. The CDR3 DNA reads TGTGCCACGCGACTAGCGGGAGGGTTTGAGCAGTTCTTC. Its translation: CATRLAGGFEQFF.

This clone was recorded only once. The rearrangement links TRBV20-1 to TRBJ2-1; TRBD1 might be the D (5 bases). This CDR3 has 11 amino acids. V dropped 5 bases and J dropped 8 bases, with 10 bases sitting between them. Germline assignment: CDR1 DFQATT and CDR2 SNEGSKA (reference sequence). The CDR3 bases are TGCAGTGCTGCACAGGAGCATGAGCAGTTCTTC. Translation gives CSAAQEHEQFF.

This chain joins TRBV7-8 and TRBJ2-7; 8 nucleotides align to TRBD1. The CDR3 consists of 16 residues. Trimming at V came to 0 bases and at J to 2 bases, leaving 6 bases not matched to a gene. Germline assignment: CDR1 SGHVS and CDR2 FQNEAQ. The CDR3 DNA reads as TGTGCCAGCAGCTTAGCGCTTGGACAGGGAACCTACGAGCAGTACTTC. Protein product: CASSLALGQGTYEQYF.

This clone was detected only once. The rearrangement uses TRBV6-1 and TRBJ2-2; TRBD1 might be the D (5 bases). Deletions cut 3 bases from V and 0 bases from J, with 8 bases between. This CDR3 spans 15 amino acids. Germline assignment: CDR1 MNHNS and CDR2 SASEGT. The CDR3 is CASSEQGTNTGELFF. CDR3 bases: TGTGCCAGCAGTGAGCAGGGAACGAACACCGGGGAGCTGTTTTTT.

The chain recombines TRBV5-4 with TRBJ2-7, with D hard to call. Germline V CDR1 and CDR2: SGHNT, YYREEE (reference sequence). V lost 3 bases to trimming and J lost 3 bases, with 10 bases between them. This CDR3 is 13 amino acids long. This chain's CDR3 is CASSSWGFYEQYF. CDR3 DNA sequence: TGTGCCAGCAGCTCATGGGGATTCTACGAGCAGTACTTC.

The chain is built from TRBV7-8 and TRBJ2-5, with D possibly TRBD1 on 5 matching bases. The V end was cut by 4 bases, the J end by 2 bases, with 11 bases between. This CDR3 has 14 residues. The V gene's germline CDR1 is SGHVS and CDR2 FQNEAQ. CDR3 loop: CASSSNTGQETQYF. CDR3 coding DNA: TGTGCCAGCAGCTCAAATACAGGACAAGAGACCCAGTACTTC.

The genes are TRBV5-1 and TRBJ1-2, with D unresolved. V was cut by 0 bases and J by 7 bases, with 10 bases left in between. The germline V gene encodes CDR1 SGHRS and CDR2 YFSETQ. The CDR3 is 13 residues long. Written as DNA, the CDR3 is TGCGCCAGCAGCTTGGCGGGGATCTCTGGCTACACCTTC. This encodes CASSLAGISGYTF.

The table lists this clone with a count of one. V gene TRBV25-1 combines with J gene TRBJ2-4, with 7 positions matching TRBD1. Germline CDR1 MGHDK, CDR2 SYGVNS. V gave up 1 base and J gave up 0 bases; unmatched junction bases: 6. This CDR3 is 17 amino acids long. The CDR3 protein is CASSEWRTGEAKNIQYF. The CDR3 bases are TGTGCCAGCAGTGAATGGAGAACAGGGGAAGCCAAAAACATTCAGTACTTC.

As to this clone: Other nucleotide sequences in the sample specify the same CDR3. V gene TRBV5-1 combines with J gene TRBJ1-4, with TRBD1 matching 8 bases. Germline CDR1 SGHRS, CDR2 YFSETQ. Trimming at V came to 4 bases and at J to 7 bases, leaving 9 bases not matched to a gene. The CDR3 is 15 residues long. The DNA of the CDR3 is TGCGCCAGCAGCCACGGGACAGGAGGGGCTGAAAAACTGTTTTTT. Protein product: CASSHGTGGAEKLFF. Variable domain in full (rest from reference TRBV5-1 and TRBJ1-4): KAGVTQTPRYLIKTRGQQVTLSCSPISGHRSVSWYQQTPGQGLQFLFEYFSETQRNKGNFPGRFSGRQFSNSRSEMNVSTLELGDSALYLCASSHGTGGAEKLFFGSGTQLSVL.

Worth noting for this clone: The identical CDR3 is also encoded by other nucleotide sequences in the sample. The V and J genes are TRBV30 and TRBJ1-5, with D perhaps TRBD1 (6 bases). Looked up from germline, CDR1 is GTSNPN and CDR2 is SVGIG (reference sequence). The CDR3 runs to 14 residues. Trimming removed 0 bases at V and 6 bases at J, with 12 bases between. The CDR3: CAWSVQGGSQPQHF. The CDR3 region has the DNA TGTGCCTGGAGTGTACAGGGAGGAAGTCAGCCCCAGCATTTT.

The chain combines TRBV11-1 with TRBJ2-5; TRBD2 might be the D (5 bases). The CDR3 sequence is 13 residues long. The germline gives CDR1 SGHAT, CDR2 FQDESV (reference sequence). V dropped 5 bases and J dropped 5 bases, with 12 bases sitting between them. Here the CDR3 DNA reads TGTGCCAGCAGCCCTAGAGGGATTGAGACCCAGTACTTC. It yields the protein CASSPRGIETQYF.

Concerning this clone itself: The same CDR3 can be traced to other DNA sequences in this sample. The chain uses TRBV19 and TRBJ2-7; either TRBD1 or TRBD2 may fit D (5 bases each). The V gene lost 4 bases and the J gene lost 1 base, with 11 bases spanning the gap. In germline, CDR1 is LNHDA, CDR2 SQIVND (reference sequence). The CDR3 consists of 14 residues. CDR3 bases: TGTGCCAGTAGTAACCGGGACGGATCCTACGAGCAGTACTTC. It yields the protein CASSNRDGSYEQYF.

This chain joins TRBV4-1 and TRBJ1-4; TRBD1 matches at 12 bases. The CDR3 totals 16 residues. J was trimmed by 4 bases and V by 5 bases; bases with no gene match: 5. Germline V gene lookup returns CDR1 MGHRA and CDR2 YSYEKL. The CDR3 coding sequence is TGCGCCAGCAGCTCGGGACAGGGGGCCTATAATGAAAAACTGTTTTTT. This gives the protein CASSSGQGAYNEKLFF.

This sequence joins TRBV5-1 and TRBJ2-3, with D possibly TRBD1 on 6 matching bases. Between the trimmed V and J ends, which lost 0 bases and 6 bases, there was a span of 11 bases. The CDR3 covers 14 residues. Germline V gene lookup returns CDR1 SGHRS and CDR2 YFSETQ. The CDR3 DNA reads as TGCGCCAGCAGCTTGGTAACAGGGAAGGATACGCAGTATTTT. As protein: CASSLVTGKDTQYF.

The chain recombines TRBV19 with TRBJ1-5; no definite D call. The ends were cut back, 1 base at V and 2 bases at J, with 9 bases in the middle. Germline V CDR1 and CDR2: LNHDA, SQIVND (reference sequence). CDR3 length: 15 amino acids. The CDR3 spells CASSIGMVGNQPQHF. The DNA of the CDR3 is TGTGCCAGTAGTATAGGTATGGTTGGCAATCAGCCCCAGCATTTT.

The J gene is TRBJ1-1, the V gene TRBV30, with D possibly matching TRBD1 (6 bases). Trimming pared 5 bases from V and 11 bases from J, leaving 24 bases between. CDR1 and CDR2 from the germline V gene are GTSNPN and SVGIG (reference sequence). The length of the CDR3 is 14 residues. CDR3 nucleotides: TGTGCCTGGCACCGTCCCCGGGGGGGGCGGATGGCTTTCTTT. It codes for CAWHRPRGGRMAFF.

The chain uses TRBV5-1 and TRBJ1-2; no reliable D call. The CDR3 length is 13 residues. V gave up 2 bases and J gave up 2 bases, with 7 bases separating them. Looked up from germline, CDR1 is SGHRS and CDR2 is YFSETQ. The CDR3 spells CASSLGLNYGYTF. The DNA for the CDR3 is TGCGCCAGCAGCTTAGGGTTAAACTATGGCTACACCTTC.